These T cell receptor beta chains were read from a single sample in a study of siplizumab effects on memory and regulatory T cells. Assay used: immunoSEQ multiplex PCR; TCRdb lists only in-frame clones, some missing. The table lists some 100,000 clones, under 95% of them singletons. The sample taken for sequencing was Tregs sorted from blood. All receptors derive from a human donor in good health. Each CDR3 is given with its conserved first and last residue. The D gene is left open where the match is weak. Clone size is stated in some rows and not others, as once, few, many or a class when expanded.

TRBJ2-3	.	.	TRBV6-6	TGTGCCAGCAGGCCCAGTGGGAGTTGGGATACGCAGTATTTT	CASRPSGSWDTQYF
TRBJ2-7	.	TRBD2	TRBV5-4	TGTGCCAGCAGCTTGGAGCTAGCGGGAGGTCGCGAGCAGTACTTC	CASSLELAGGREQYF
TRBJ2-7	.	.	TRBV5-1	TGCGCCAGCAGCTTTCTCTCGGGGGAGCAGTACTTC	CASSFLSGEQYF
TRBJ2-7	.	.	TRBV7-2	TGTGCCAGCAGCTTAGATCGGGAGCAGTACTTC	CASSLDREQYF
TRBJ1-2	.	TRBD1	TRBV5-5	TGTGCCAGCAGCTACCTCAGGGGGCAGGGCTATGGCTACACCTTC	CASSYLRGQGYGYTF
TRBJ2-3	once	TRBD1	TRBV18	TGTGCCAGCTCACCCATGACAGGGATTGCCACAGATACGCAGTATTTT	CASSPMTGIATDTQYF
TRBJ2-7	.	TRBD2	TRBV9	TGTGCCAGCAGCGCTTACGCCAGCGGGAGAGGAGCAACCTACGAGCAGTACTTC	CASSAYASGRGATYEQYF
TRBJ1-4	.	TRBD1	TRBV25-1	TGTGCCAGCAGTGATACCGGGACAGGGGGCCTTGTAAGTGAAAAACTGTTTTTT	CASSDTGTGGLVSEKLFF
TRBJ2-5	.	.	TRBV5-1	TGCGCCAGCAGCTTGGGCCGCACCCCGGGGGAGACCCAGTACTTC	CASSLGRTPGETQYF
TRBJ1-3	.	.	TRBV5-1	TGCGCCAGCAGCTTGGACGGCTCTGGAAACACCATATATTTT	CASSLDGSGNTIYF
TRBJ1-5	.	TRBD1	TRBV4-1	TGCGCCAGCAGCCAAGTTTGGGGGTCGGGGACAGGGGGCAATCAGCCCCAGCATTTT	CASSQVWGSGTGGNQPQHF
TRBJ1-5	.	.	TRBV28	TGTGCCAGCAGTTTCAATCAGGGTGAGGCCCAGCATTTT	CASSFNQGEAQHF
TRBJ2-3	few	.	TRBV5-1	TGCGCCAGCAGCTTGTCATTTCGGACAGATAACACAGATACGCAGTATTTT	CASSLSFRTDNTDTQYF
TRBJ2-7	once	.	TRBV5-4	TGTGCCAGCAGCTCCGCCTACGAGCAGTACTTC	CASSSAYEQYF
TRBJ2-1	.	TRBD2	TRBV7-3	TGTGCCAGCAGCTTAAGTAGCGGGAGAAGAAATGAGCAGTTCTTC	CASSLSSGRRNEQFF
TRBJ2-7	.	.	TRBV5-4	TGTGCCAGCAGCCCTCAGCGGAAGTCCGAGCAGTACTTC	CASSPQRKSEQYF
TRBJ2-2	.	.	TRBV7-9	TGTGCCAGCAGCTTAGGAGTAGGGGACACCGGGGAGCTGTTTTTT	CASSLGVGDTGELFF
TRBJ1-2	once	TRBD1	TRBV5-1	TGCGCCAGCAGCTTGGCGCCTATTTCGGGACAGAACTATGGCTACACCTTC	CASSLAPISGQNYGYTF
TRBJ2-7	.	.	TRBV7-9	TGTGCCAGCAGCTTGCCCAAGGTTGGGGGGAACTACGAGCAGTACTTC	CASSLPKVGGNYEQYF
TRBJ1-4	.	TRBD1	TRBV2	TGTGCCAGCAGTGATGGGGACAGAGCTAATGAAAAACTGTTTTTT	CASSDGDRANEKLFF
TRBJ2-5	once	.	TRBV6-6	TGTGCCAGCAGTTACTCGCGGGAGACCCAGTACTTC	CASSYSRETQYF
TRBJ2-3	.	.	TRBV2	TGTGCCAGCGGACTGATCACAGATACGCAGTATTTT	CASGLITDTQYF
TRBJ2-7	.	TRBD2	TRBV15	TGTGCCACCAGCAGAGATCCAAGACTAGCGGGGTACGAGCAGTACTTC	CATSRDPRLAGYEQYF
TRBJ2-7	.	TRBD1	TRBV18	TGTGCCAGCTCACCCTTAGACAGGGGAGTTAACGAGCAGTACTTC	CASSPLDRGVNEQYF
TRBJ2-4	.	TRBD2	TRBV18	TGTGCCAGCTCACCAAGCGGGGGGGAAAACATTCAGTACTTC	CASSPSGGENIQYF
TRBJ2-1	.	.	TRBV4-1	TGCGCCAGCAGCCAAGATCACCGGAGGACCGGTGAGCAGTTCTTC	CASSQDHRRTGEQFF
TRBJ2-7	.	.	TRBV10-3	TGTGCCATCAGCGCCCTTTACGAGCAGTACTTC	CAISALYEQYF
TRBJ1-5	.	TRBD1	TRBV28	TGTGCCAGCAGTTTATTCGGACAGGAATACTGGCCCCAGCATTTT	CASSLFGQEYWPQHF
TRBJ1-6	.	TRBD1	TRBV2	TGTGCCAGCAGAAGACAGGGAGAATCACCCCTCCACTTT	CASRRQGESPLHF
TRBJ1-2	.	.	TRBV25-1	TGTGCCAGCAGTCAAGGGGATGGCTACACCTTC	CASSQGDGYTF